Each of the 18 T cell receptor beta chains below was sequenced from the same sample in a study of spatial heterogeneity in lung cancer. TCRdb passed the 5' RACE reads through MiXCR, listing each CDR3 protein once. The sample has 110,000 or so distinct CDR3 sequences; 10% to 14% are singletons. The time point here: blood at routine non-recurrence follow-up after resection. Here the sequenced sample was PBMCs, taken at follow-up. The receptors were gathered from a female donor with early-stage non-small cell lung cancer.

This clonotype was detected only a few times. CDR3 sequence: CATSHPGSTDTQYF. For the CDR3, the DNA is TGTGCCACCAGCCACCCAGGGTCCACAGATACGCAGTATTTT. V gene TRBV24-1 combines with J gene TRBJ2-3; D might be TRBD1 (5 bases). The germline gives CDR1 KGHDR, CDR2 SFDVKD. The length of the CDR3 is 14 residues. V was pared by 7 bases and J by 2 bases, with 12 bases between.

The chain employs TRBV20-1 and TRBJ2-3, with 9 bases lining up with TRBD2. With V trimmed by 6 bases and J by 3 bases, 10 bases remained unmatched. The CDR3 is 15 residues long. The germline CDR1 and CDR2 sequences are DFQATT and SNEGSKA (reference sequence). The CDR3 DNA is TGCAGTGCGGAGCAAGCGGGAGGAGGTACAGATACGCAGTATTTT. It specifies CSAEQAGGGTDTQYF.

This clonotype was counted at least ten times. The J gene is TRBJ2-2, the V gene TRBV29-1; 7 nucleotides align to TRBD1. The V segment lost 6 bases and the J segment 5 bases; nucleotides outside the gene matches: 6. This CDR3 is built from 13 residues. Germline V lookup: CDR1 SQVTM, CDR2 ANQGSEA. The chain's CDR3 is CSVQADRTGELFF. The CDR3 bases are TGCAGCGTCCAAGCGGACAGGACCGGGGAGCTGTTTTTT.

CDR3 region: CASSEGQGLAGEQYF. In DNA form, the CDR3 reads TGTGCCAGCAGTGAGGGACAGGGGTTAGCGGGGGAGCAGTACTTC. This chain connects TRBV2 to TRBJ2-7, with 10 bases identical to TRBD1. The germline V gene encodes CDR1 SNHLY and CDR2 FYNNEI. V gave up 3 bases and J gave up 7 bases; unmatched junction bases: 9. The length of the CDR3 is 15 residues.

This clonotype was observed once. The CDR3 does not close with the conserved phenylalanine or tryptophan, likely indicating a read error. The J gene is TRBJ2-2, the V gene TRBV5-4, with TRBD2 matching 13 bases. The germline V gene encodes CDR1 SGHNT and CDR2 YYREEE (reference sequence). This CDR3 region has 17 residues. The J segment lost 4 bases and the V segment lost 0 bases, leaving 3 bases of the junction unmatched. CDR3 coding DNA: TGTGCCAGCAGCTTGGTACTAGCGGGAGGGCCCACCGGGGAGCTGTTTTTA. Amino acids: CASSLVLAGGPTGELFL.

This clonotype appeared a few times. This chain links TRBV2 with TRBJ2-1; 12 nucleotides align to TRBD2. Germline CDR1 and CDR2: SNHLY and FYNNEI. The CDR3 spans 16 residues. V was pared by 6 bases and J by 1 base, with 4 bases of the junction left unmatched. The CDR3 DNA is TGTGCCAGCAGAGGACTAGCGGGGAGGTCCTACAATGAGCAGTTCTTC. It is translated as CASRGLAGRSYNEQFF.

This clonotype appeared a few times. The chain uses TRBV7-9 and TRBJ1-5, with 8 bases matching TRBD1. Unmatched junction bases numbered 9, after V lost 1 base and J lost 1 base. Per the germline V gene, CDR1 is SEHNR and CDR2 is FQNEAQ (reference sequence). There are 18 residues in the CDR3. CDR3 region: CASSLGLSTGESNQPQHF. CDR3 bases: TGTGCCAGCAGCTTAGGTCTATCGACAGGGGAAAGCAATCAGCCCCAGCATTTT.

There are many counts of this clonotype. The chain carries TRBV12-3 or TRBV12-4 and TRBJ2-1; 8 bases are shared with TRBD1. V dropped 3 bases and J dropped 10; count of bases not matched to a gene: 11. This CDR3 has 15 amino acids. The CDR3 coding sequence is TGTGCCAGCAGTTTGGTTGGACAGGGCCCTCCAGAGCAGTTCTTC. The encoded protein is CASSLVGQGPPEQFF.

This clonotype was observed a few times. The rearrangement uses TRBV12-3 or TRBV12-4 and TRBJ2-3, with 8 bases aligning to TRBD2. The CDR3 sequence is 12 residues long. V gave up 11 bases and J gave up 7 bases; unmatched junction bases: 8. CDR3 sequence reads: CAGGLAGNTQYF. CDR3 DNA: TGTGCCGGAGGGCTAGCGGGCAATACGCAGTATTTT.

The table lists this clonotype with a few counts. The CDR3 loop reads CASSPPGLALSYNEQFF. CDR3 nucleotide sequence: TGTGCCAGTAGTCCCCCGGGACTAGCGCTCTCCTACAATGAGCAGTTCTTC. V usage is TRBV19 and J usage is TRBJ2-1, with 10 bases matching TRBD2. V gave up 5 bases and J gave up 0 bases; unmatched junction bases: 7. CDR1 is LNHDA and CDR2 is SQIVND in the germline V gene (reference sequence). The CDR3 contains 17 residues.

This clonotype was counted ten times or more. The chain is built from TRBV2 and TRBJ1-5; TRBD1 might be the D (6 bases). This CDR3 region has 15 residues. CDR1 SNHLY and CDR2 FYNNEI come from the germline V gene. V was shortened by 7 bases and J by 6 bases, with 19 bases between the two germline ends. CDR3 bases: TGTGCCAGCAATTTCAGGATGGGGGCGGGTCAGCCCCAGCATTTT. As protein: CASNFRMGAGQPQHF.

This chain's CDR3 is CASSPSIAGGTRYEQYF. The CDR3 DNA follows: TGCGCCAGCAGCCCCTCGATAGCGGGAGGAACGCGGTACGAGCAGTACTTC. The chain links TRBV4-1 to TRBJ2-7; 10 bases align to TRBD2. The V gene end was trimmed by 4 bases and the J gene end by 4 bases; junction bases not matched to a gene: 13. This CDR3 comprises 17 residues. CDR1 is MGHRA and CDR2 is YSYEKL in the germline V gene.

The chain uses TRBV29-1 and TRBJ2-7, with 9 bases lining up with TRBD2. Germline CDR1 and CDR2: SQVTM and ANQGSEA. This CDR3 has 14 amino acids. V lost 7 bases and J lost 1; bases outside the gene matches: 8. The CDR3 protein is CSEDPSGVSYEQYV. The CDR3 DNA is TGCAGCGAAGACCCTAGCGGGGTATCCTACGAGCAGTACGTC.

The V and J genes are TRBV7-6 and TRBJ2-5; 8 positions agree with TRBD1. The CDR3 spans 16 residues. J gave up 4 bases and V 4 bases, and 11 bases lay outside the gene matches. Germline CDR1 is SGHVS and CDR2 is FNYEAQ. The CDR3 protein is CASSSGDRFVRETQYF. The CDR3 bases are TGTGCCAGCAGCTCAGGGGACAGGTTCGTGAGAGAGACCCAGTACTTC. Full variable domain (missing parts from reference TRBV7-6 and TRBJ2-5): GAGVSQSPRYKVTKRGQDVALRCDPISGHVSLYWYRQALGQGPEFLTYFNYEAQQDKSGLPNDRFSAERPEGSISTLTIQRTEQRDSAMYRCASSSGDRFVRETQYFGPGTRLLVL.

This clonotype has ten or more counts. V and J are TRBV28 and TRBJ1-5; D is uncertain. Germline values: CDR1 MDHEN, CDR2 SYDVKM. The CDR3 totals 12 residues. V lost 8 bases, J lost 4 bases, and 9 bases lay in between. DNA for the CDR3: TGTGCCAGCCTAAAACTTAATCAGCCCCAGCATTTT. This codes for CASLKLNQPQHF.

This clonotype was recorded at least ten times. This rearrangement joins TRBV4-3 to TRBJ1-3; D may be TRBD1 (5 bases). Trimming pared 0 bases from V and 0 bases from J, leaving 6 bases between. The CDR3 spans 15 residues. Germline V gene data show CDR1 as LGHNA and CDR2 as YSLEER. CDR3 loop: CASSQDGGSGNTIYF. CDR3 sequence (DNA): TGCGCCAGCAGCCAAGATGGGGGCTCTGGAAACACCATATATTTT.

This clonotype has only one observation. The chain joins TRBV6-1 to TRBJ2-2; D might be TRBD1 or TRBD2, each matching 6 bases. Germline CDR1 reads MNHNS; CDR2 reads SASEGT. The CDR3 covers 16 residues. Trimming stripped 2 bases from V and 4 bases from J, with 14 bases between. Here the CDR3 reads CASSEHQGTVTGELFF. CDR3 DNA: TGTGCCAGCAGTGAACATCAGGGGACTGTCACCGGGGAGCTGTTTTTT.

This clonotype was observed a handful of times. The genes are TRBV2 and TRBJ2-7; 8 nucleotides agree with TRBD2. Germline V CDR1 and CDR2: SNHLY, FYNNEI. This CDR3 region has 15 residues. The trim removed 1 base at V and 0 bases at J, leaving 2 bases unmatched. CDR3 protein: CASSEDTSGSYEQYV. Here the CDR3 DNA reads TGTGCCAGCAGTGAAGACACTAGCGGCTCCTACGAGCAGTACGTC.